The 26 T cell receptor beta chains below all came from one sample that was sequenced in a study of radiotherapy plus CTLA-4 blockade in lung cancer. The data were produced by immunoSEQ multiplex PCR, yet TCRdb's version contains in-frame clones alone and is incomplete. The data contain tens of thousands of clones, roughly four fifths of them singletons. Material: peripheral blood, obtained from a patient treated with radiotherapy plus ipilimumab. Every receptor here comes from a human donor with non-small cell lung cancer who had stable disease on radiotherapy plus ipilimumab.

The chain joins TRBV13 to TRBJ2-7, with D possibly being TRBD1 (5 bases). V shed 7 bases and J shed 7 bases, with 17 bases lying between them. This CDR3 has 13 residues. Germline assignment: CDR1 PRHDT and CDR2 FYEKMQ (reference sequence). The CDR3 protein is CASTLGARKEQYF. CDR3 sequence (DNA): TGTGCCAGCACCCTAGGGGCCAGGAAGGAGCAGTACTTC.

The chain employs TRBV2 and TRBJ2-3; 7 nucleotides line up with TRBD2. The CDR3 is made up of 15 amino acids. Germline assignment: CDR1 SNHLY and CDR2 FYNNEI. J gave up 0 bases and V 11 bases, and 11 bases lay outside the gene matches. CDR3 bases: TGTGCCTCCCTTGGAGGTAGCGGGAGCACAGATACGCAGTATTTT. Protein product: CASLGGSGSTDTQYF.

V is TRBV15 and J is TRBJ1-5; 7 bases line up with TRBD1. V was clipped by 0 bases and J by 7 bases; unmatched bases: 12. CDR1 and CDR2 from the germline V gene are LNHNV and YYDKDF (reference sequence). The CDR3 has 17 amino acids. CDR3 nucleotide sequence: TGTGCCACCAGCAGAGATCTAAAGGACAGGAGCGGACAGCCCCAGCATTTT. Its protein product is CATSRDLKDRSGQPQHF.

The CDR3 DNA reads TGTGCCAGCAGTTACCCGATGGGGGACGCCGCAGATACGCAGTATTTT. This sequence encodes CASSYPMGDAADTQYF. The rearrangement uses TRBV6-6 and TRBJ2-3, with D possibly called TRBD1 or TRBD2 (5 bases each). The CDR3 sequence is 16 residues long. The germline gives CDR1 MNHNY, CDR2 SVGAGI (reference sequence). Trimming shortened V by 2 bases and J by 4 bases, and 16 bases separated the two germline ends.

V gene TRBV6-5 combines with J gene TRBJ2-7, with 9 bases identical to TRBD1. The CDR3 has 15 amino acids. V was pared by 6 bases and J by 3 bases, with 9 bases of the junction left unmatched. The germline V gene has CDR1 MNHEY and CDR2 SVGAGI. Here the CDR3 DNA reads TGTGCCAGCAGCCGAGAACCGGGACAGGGCTACGAGCAGTACTTC. Translating gives CASSREPGQGYEQYF.

V is TRBV11-3 and J is TRBJ2-3, with 10 bases aligning to TRBD2. The CDR3 has 15 residues. Trimming removed 4 bases from V and 2 bases from J; junction bases left unmatched: 3. The germline V gene has CDR1 SGHNT and CDR2 YENEEA. The CDR3 DNA sequence: TGTGCCAGCAGCTCCGGGACTAGCGTCACAGATACGCAGTATTTT. Protein: CASSSGTSVTDTQYF.

J is TRBJ2-1 and V is TRBV15; no definite D call. Trimming took 6 bases from V and 10 from J, leaving 22 bases between them. Germline lookup yields CDR1 LNHNV and CDR2 YYDKDF (reference sequence). The CDR3 has 15 residues. CDR3 in amino acids: CATRPSGTSLTEQFF. Here the CDR3 DNA reads TGTGCCACCAGGCCCTCGGGTACAAGCCTGACAGAGCAGTTCTTC.

J is TRBJ2-5 and V is TRBV11-3; D ambiguous. CDR1 and CDR2 from the germline V gene are SGHNT and YENEEA. The CDR3 loop spans 13 amino acids. V gave up 3 bases and J gave up 3 bases, with 8 bases separating them. The CDR3, as DNA: TGTGCCAGCAGCTTGGGGATGGAAGAGACCCAGTACTTC. This codes for CASSLGMEETQYF.

The chain combines TRBV19 with TRBJ1-6, with 10 positions matching TRBD1. The germline CDR1 and CDR2 sequences are LNHDA and SQIVND (reference sequence). V was pared by 6 bases and J by 9 bases, with 5 bases of the junction left unmatched. The CDR3 consists of 14 residues. CDR3 sequence reads: CASSGTGDRSPLHF. The CDR3 DNA is TGTGCCAGTAGCGGGACAGGGGACCGTTCACCCCTCCACTTT.

This chain uses TRBV5-5 with TRBJ2-1, with D perhaps matching TRBD2 (6 bases). The CDR3 is 14 residues long. With 0 bases removed from V and 5 bases from J, the gap between germline ends came to 9 bases. Per the germline V gene, CDR1 is SGHKS and CDR2 is YYEKEE (reference sequence). As DNA, the CDR3 is TGTGCCAGCAGCTTGGGCGGGAACAACAATGAGCAGTTCTTC. This gives the protein CASSLGGNNNEQFF.

This chain uses TRBV4-2 with TRBJ1-2, with 8 bases matching TRBD1. The CDR3 contains 15 residues. In germline, CDR1 is LGHNA, CDR2 YNFKEQ. After removal of 4 bases from V and 1 base from J, the junction contained 5 bases not matched to a gene. The CDR3 loop reads CASSPDRAFNYGYTF. In DNA, the CDR3 is TGTGCCAGCAGCCCGGACAGGGCCTTTAACTATGGCTACACCTTC.

The chain joins TRBV18 to TRBJ1-3; D is ambiguous. Germline CDR1 KGHSH, CDR2 LQKENI. The germline V and J ends were trimmed by 5 bases and 1 base, with 15 bases remaining between them. The CDR3 spans 16 residues. The CDR3 nucleotides are TGTGCCAGCTCAGAGACCTCCATGCGGTCTGGAAACACCATATATTTT. It specifies CASSETSMRSGNTIYF.

The gene calls are TRBV7-2 and TRBJ2-5; tentatively, D is TRBD2 (7 bases). The ends were cut back, 0 bases at V and 4 bases at J, with 9 bases in the middle. CDR1 and CDR2 from the germline V gene are SGHTA and FQGNSA. This CDR3 has 14 residues. CDR3: CASSLAGGAETQYF. The DNA for the CDR3 is TGTGCCAGCAGCTTAGCGGGGGGGGCAGAGACCCAGTACTTC.

The J gene is TRBJ2-7, the V gene TRBV5-5; 12 positions agree with TRBD2. Germline V gene data show CDR1 as SGHKS and CDR2 as YYEKEE (reference sequence). The CDR3 loop spans 16 amino acids. Unmatched junction bases numbered 5, after V lost 4 bases and J lost 0 bases. This CDR3 is CASSATSGGLSYEQYF. In nucleotides, the CDR3 is TGTGCCAGCAGCGCTACTAGCGGGGGGCTCTCCTACGAGCAGTACTTC.

This rearrangement joins TRBV28 to TRBJ2-7, with D possibly TRBD2 on 5 matching bases. CDR3 size: 14 residues. V dropped 7 bases and J dropped 0 bases, with 13 bases sitting between them. Germline V gene sequence: CDR1 MDHEN, CDR2 SYDVKM. CDR3 loop: CASNREPSSYEQYF. DNA for the CDR3: TGTGCCAGCAACCGGGAACCAAGCTCCTACGAGCAGTACTTC. Complete variable domain (other parts from reference TRBV28 and TRBJ2-7): DVKVTQSSRYLVKRTGEKVFLECVQDMDHENMFWYRQDPGLGLRLIYFSYDVKMKEKGDIPEGYSVSREKKERFSLILESASTNQTSMYLCASNREPSSYEQYFGPGTRLTVT.

The chain combines TRBV5-6 with TRBJ2-1, with 13 bases that match TRBD2. Germline values: CDR1 SGHDT, CDR2 YYEEEE. This CDR3 comprises 16 residues. Germline trimming cut 2 bases from V and 5 bases from J; bases unmatched to any gene: 4. The CDR3 DNA reads TGTGCCAGCAGCTTACTAGCGGGAGGGCCGAACAATGAGCAGTTCTTC. Protein sequence: CASSLLAGGPNNEQFF.

This chain links TRBV7-8 with TRBJ2-2; the D gene is possibly TRBD2 (6 bases). V lost 5 bases to trimming and J lost 4 bases, with 20 bases between them. This CDR3 is built from 17 residues. Germline CDR1 reads SGHVS; CDR2 reads FQNEAQ. In nucleotides, the CDR3 is TGTGCCAGCAGCGCACATATGGGACTTTCTCGCACCGGGGAGCTGTTTTTT. Its protein product is CASSAHMGLSRTGELFF.

This chain links TRBV7-7 with TRBJ2-1; TRBD1 aligns across 7 bases. Germline V gene sequence: CDR1 SSHAT, CDR2 FNYEAQ (reference sequence). Unmatched junction bases numbered 3, after V lost 4 bases and J lost 6 bases. The CDR3 sequence is 13 residues long. CDR3 bases: TGTGCCAGCAGCTCCAGGGGGTTCAATGAGCAGTTCTTC. Translation: CASSSRGFNEQFF.

This clone was recorded a few times. The chain joins TRBV7-9 to TRBJ1-4; a weak D match, TRBD1 (6 bases). The V end lost 5 bases, the J end lost 0 bases, and 10 bases lay between the germline ends. There are 15 residues in the CDR3. CDR1 is SEHNR and CDR2 is FQNEAQ in the germline V gene (reference sequence). DNA of the CDR3: TGTGCCAGCAGCCGGACAGTTGCAACTAATGAAAAACTGTTTTTT. Amino acids: CASSRTVATNEKLFF.

The chain employs TRBV2 and TRBJ2-5; the D gene is possibly TRBD2 (7 bases). V lost 8 bases, J lost 2 bases, and 15 bases lay in between. The CDR3 spans 14 residues. The germline V gene has CDR1 SNHLY and CDR2 FYNNEI. The CDR3 DNA is TGTGCCAGCCTGGCGGGGGCGATGCAAGAGACCCAGTACTTC. The encoded protein is CASLAGAMQETQYF.

This clone has just a few counts. V is TRBV7-6 and J is TRBJ2-3, with a possible D match to TRBD1 (6 bases). CDR3 length: 18 amino acids. The ends were cut back, 5 bases at V and 0 bases at J, with 21 bases in the middle. Germline-derived CDR1 and CDR2 are SGHVS and FNYEAQ. The CDR3 sequence is CASSPAGQTLYSTDTQYF. CDR3 in DNA: TGTGCCAGCAGCCCAGCCGGACAGACCCTCTATAGCACAGATACGCAGTATTTT.

The table lists this clone with a few counts. This sequence joins TRBV6-5 and TRBJ1-6, with a weak D call TRBD1 (5 bases). CDR1 and CDR2 from the germline V gene are MNHEY and SVGAGI. V dropped 8 bases and J dropped 0 bases, with 5 bases sitting between them. There are 13 residues in the CDR3. CDR3 nucleotide sequence: TGTGCCAGCGGGGGCTCCTATAATTCACCCCTCCACTTT. It encodes CASGGSYNSPLHF.

The chain has TRBV5-5 and TRBJ1-2; a weak D match, TRBD1 (5 bases). V lost 4 bases, J lost 1 base, and 8 bases lay in between. The CDR3 totals 13 residues. The germline CDR1 and CDR2 sequences are SGHKS and YYEKEE (reference sequence). In nucleotides, the CDR3 is TGTGCCAGCAGCAACAGGAGTAACTATGGCTACACCTTC. It specifies CASSNRSNYGYTF.

The CDR3 spells CASSSVPFYSPLHF. The CDR3 DNA sequence: TGTGCCAGCAGTTCCGTACCCTTTTATTCACCCCTCCACTTT. V gene TRBV6-1 combines with J gene TRBJ1-6; D is undetermined. The germline V gene encodes CDR1 MNHNS and CDR2 SASEGT. The CDR3 is 14 amino acids. V lost 5 bases and J 8 bases, leaving 13 bases between the germline ends.

The chain combines TRBV9 with TRBJ1-4; D is unclear. The CDR3 extends over 16 amino acids. Germline-derived CDR1 and CDR2 are SGDLS and YYNGEE. Trimming cost V 3 bases and J 2 bases, with 14 bases left between them. The CDR3 is CASSAFLEATNEKLFF. The CDR3 DNA reads as TGTGCCAGCAGCGCGTTTCTCGAGGCGACTAATGAAAAACTGTTTTTT.

J is TRBJ1-1 and V is TRBV28; D not certain. The CDR3 runs to 16 residues. Trimming pared 4 bases from V and 1 base from J, leaving 16 bases between. CDR1 and CDR2 (germline): MDHEN, SYDVKM. CDR3 protein: CASSSPGSGTNTEAFF. As DNA, the CDR3 is TGTGCCAGCAGTTCCCCCGGGAGTGGAACGAACACTGAAGCTTTCTTT.